These T cell receptor beta chains were read from a single sample in a study of T cell responses to AZD1222 COVID-19 vaccine. Repertoires were generated with immunoSEQ multiplex PCR, while TCRdb's copy carries only in-frame clones and drops some. Found here are about 170,000 clones, approximately 90% of them singletons; the top ten hold about 4.3%. Sequenced here: peripheral blood, sampled 28 days after the second dose of the MenACWY control vaccine. These receptors came from an adult who received the MenACWY meningococcal vaccine as a control. CDR3s include the opening cysteine and the closing phenylalanine or tryptophan. Each record gives: V gene, J gene, CDR3 protein.

TRBV4-1,TRBJ1-4,CASSDSNNEKLFF
TRBV9,TRBJ2-1,CASSRDPLSYNEQFF
TRBV5-1,TRBJ1-5,CASSLLAGSQPQHF
TRBV3-1/TRBV3-2,TRBJ2-7,CASSATSDSYEQYF
TRBV10-2,TRBJ2-5,CASIPGTTQETQYF
TRBV3-1/TRBV3-2,TRBJ1-2,CASSRDSYYGYTF
TRBV19,TRBJ1-5,CASSIEGRGQPQHF
TRBV9,TRBJ2-1,CASSTGLNNEQFF
TRBV11-3,TRBJ2-1,CASSLVGPPWGEQFF
TRBV7-8,TRBJ1-4,CASSLLVGAMGYNEKLFF
TRBV28,TRBJ1-3,CASSWTTPGNTIYF
TRBV5-6,TRBJ2-7,CASSLARAGGYYEQYF
TRBV9,TRBJ2-7,CASSPTDSFSYEQYF
TRBV19,TRBJ1-4,CATGEKLFF
TRBV6-5,TRBJ2-2,CASSYGVMTGELFF
TRBV3-1/TRBV3-2,TRBJ2-5,CASSQVRIRETQYF
TRBV5-4,TRBJ2-1,CASRKGTKQFF
TRBV12-3/TRBV12-4,TRBJ1-4,CASSLNEKLFF
TRBV7-9,TRBJ1-2,CASSPNQGGDYGYTF
TRBV9,TRBJ2-7,CASSPRLASSYEQYF
TRBV30,TRBJ2-5,CAWSVLSGQKETQYF
TRBV27,TRBJ2-1,CASSLSGPNNEQFF
TRBV7-8,TRBJ2-1,CASSRLSRSSSYNEQFF
TRBV29-1,TRBJ1-3,CSAREGLGNTIYF
TRBV3-1/TRBV3-2,TRBJ2-5,CASSYLELETQYF
TRBV28,TRBJ1-2,CASSLYDGTAYGYTF
TRBV7-2,TRBJ1-6,CASSSTGGNSPLHF
TRBV7-2,TRBJ2-5,CASSLDRDQEETQYF
TRBV7-8,TRBJ2-5,CASSLRDGRETQYF
TRBV6-5,TRBJ2-7,CASRSPRSSSYEQYF
TRBV10-3,TRBJ2-2,CAISGRQANTGELFF
TRBV9,TRBJ1-6,CASRESTEGSPLHF
TRBV5-6,TRBJ2-3,CASSLPGQGSGTDTQYF